The 8 T cell receptor beta chains below all came from one sample that was sequenced in a study of control samples from healthy donors and cancer patients. Assay used: immunoSEQ multiplex PCR; TCRdb lists only in-frame clones, some missing. The sample holds over 200,000 clones, almost 85% seen once. Sequencing input: PBMCs. Every receptor here comes from a woman aged 55-69 years with lung cancer.

The V gene is TRBV2, the J gene TRBJ2-7; 9 positions match TRBD1. J lost 12 bases, V lost 8 bases, and 14 bases had no gene match. CDR3 length: 13 amino acids. Germline V lookup: CDR1 SNHLY, CDR2 FYNNEI. The CDR3 DNA reads TGTGCCAGCGCCGCCGGGACAGGGCCCTCTGGGTACTTC. Residues: CASAAGTGPSGYF.

The CDR3: CSASYPGQGTEAFF. The CDR3 region has the DNA TGCAGTGCTAGTTATCCGGGACAGGGCACTGAAGCTTTCTTT. The chain carries TRBV20-1 and TRBJ1-1, with TRBD1 matching over 9 bases. Germline V gene data show CDR1 as DFQATT and CDR2 as SNEGSKA (reference sequence). The CDR3 has 14 residues. J lost 4 bases, V lost 3 bases, and 6 bases had no gene match.

This clone has just one count. This chain links TRBV7-6 with TRBJ2-2; TRBD1 might be the D (5 bases). Germline assignment: CDR1 SGHVS and CDR2 FNYEAQ. Trimming took 1 base from V and 2 from J, leaving 8 bases between them. There are 15 residues in the CDR3. CDR3 sequence: CASSLDRPNTGELFF. The CDR3 bases are TGTGCCAGCAGCTTAGACAGGCCCAACACCGGGGAGCTGTTTTTT.

As DNA, the CDR3 is TGTGCCAGCAGTTTGGTACAGCTGAATGAAAAACTGTTTTTT. This gives the protein CASSLVQLNEKLFF. The genes are TRBV28 and TRBJ1-4, with D uncertain. Trimming stripped 3 bases from V and 5 bases from J, with 10 bases between. This CDR3 is built from 14 residues. Germline CDR1 MDHEN, CDR2 SYDVKM.

The chain joins TRBV28 to TRBJ1-6; no reliable D call. Trimming removed 7 bases at V and 7 bases at J, with 20 bases between. Germline CDR1 and CDR2: MDHEN and SYDVKM. This CDR3 is built from 16 residues. The CDR3 here is CASTSDGSESNSPLHF. Here the CDR3 DNA reads TGTGCCAGCACCTCAGACGGATCCGAATCCAATTCACCCCTCCACTTT.

This clone showed up just once. The rearrangement links TRBV5-1 to TRBJ2-5; 9 nucleotides agree with TRBD2. This CDR3 is 14 amino acids long. V shed 0 bases and J 5 bases; nucleotides not matched to a gene: 2. The germline gives CDR1 SGHRS, CDR2 YFSETQ. CDR3 nucleotides: TGCGCCAGCAGCTTGGTAGCGGGGGCGGAGACCCAGTACTTC. Protein product: CASSLVAGAETQYF.

The V call is TRBV9, the J call TRBJ1-3; D ambiguous. In germline, CDR1 is SGDLS, CDR2 YYNGEE. Trimming removed 3 bases from V and 2 bases from J, with 15 bases in between. The CDR3 covers 16 residues. The DNA of the CDR3 is TGTGCCAGCAGCGACACCGGGGTGTTGGCTGGAAACACCATATATTTT. This sequence encodes CASSDTGVLAGNTIYF.

In this sample, this clone turned up a few times. The V and J genes are TRBV19 and TRBJ1-1; D gene ambiguous. The CDR3 consists of 15 residues. Trimming pared 5 bases from V and 3 bases from J, leaving 16 bases between. Germline CDR1 LNHDA, CDR2 SQIVND (reference sequence). The chain's CDR3 is CASSPVGGMYTEAFF. DNA of the CDR3: TGTGCCAGTAGTCCGGTCGGAGGGATGTACACTGAAGCTTTCTTT.